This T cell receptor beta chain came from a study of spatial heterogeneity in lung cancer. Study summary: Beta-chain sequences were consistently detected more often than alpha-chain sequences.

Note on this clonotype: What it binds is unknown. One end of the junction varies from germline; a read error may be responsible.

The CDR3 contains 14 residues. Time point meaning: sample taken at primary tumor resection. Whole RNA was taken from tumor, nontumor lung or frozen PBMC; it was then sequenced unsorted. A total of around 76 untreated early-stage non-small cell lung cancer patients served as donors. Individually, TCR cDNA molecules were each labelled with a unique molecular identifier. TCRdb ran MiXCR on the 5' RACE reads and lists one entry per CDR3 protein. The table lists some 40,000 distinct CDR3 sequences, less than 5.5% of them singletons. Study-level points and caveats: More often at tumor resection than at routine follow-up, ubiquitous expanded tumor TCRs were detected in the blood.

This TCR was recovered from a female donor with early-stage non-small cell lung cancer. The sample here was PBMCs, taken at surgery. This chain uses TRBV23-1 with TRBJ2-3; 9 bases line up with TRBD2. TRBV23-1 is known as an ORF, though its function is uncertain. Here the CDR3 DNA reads TGCGCCAGCAGTCAGTCGGGACTAGCAGATATGCAGTATTTT. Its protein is CASSQSGLADMQYF.